Here is one TCR beta chain with its context. This CDR3 contains 12 residues. CDR1 is SGHNT and CDR2 is YENEEA in the germline V gene. The V end lost 4 bases, the J end lost 9 bases, and 13 bases lay between the germline ends. Assay: immunoSEQ multiplex PCR; the TCRdb copy retains only in-frame clones and omits some. The sample records 150,000 to 200,000 clones, more than 75% being singletons. The data were taken from a study of blood T cell repertoires in COVID-19. This chain connects TRBV11-3 to TRBJ2-7; D not certain. The TCR was taken from a woman in her 70s with COVID-19, enrolled during active disease. What was sequenced was peripheral blood. The CDR3, as DNA: TGTGCCAGCAGCTCCCAAGCTGGTTGGCAGTACTTC. It translates to CASSSQAGWQYF. Variable domain in full (rest from reference TRBV11-3 and TRBJ2-7): EAGVVQSPRYKIIEKKQPVAFWCNPISGHNTLYWYLQNLGQGPELLIRYENEEAVDDSQLPKDRFSAERLKGVDSTLKIQPAELGDSAVYLCASSSQAGWQYFGPGTRLTVT.